Sequencing of this T cell receptor (beta chain) was carried out in a study of technical replicates of blood from a few donors. V was shortened by 0 bases and J by 2 bases, with 14 bases between the two germline ends. CDR3 length: 16 residues. This clone was observed once. Sequencing was performed with immunoSEQ multiplex PCR; in TCRdb, only in-frame clones are kept and a portion is missing. Here the sample spans 79,000 or so clones, approximately 96% being singletons. This TCR was sampled from a human donor in good health. V usage is TRBV23-1 and J usage is TRBJ2-7; D remains ambiguous. TRBV23-1 is filed as an ORF, its function uncertain. Sequenced material: T cells isolated from PBMCs. CDR3 sequence: CASSQSYPYQAYEQYF. DNA for the CDR3: TGCGCCAGCAGTCAATCTTACCCTTACCAGGCCTACGAGCAGTACTTC.